The present TCR beta chain was sequenced within a study of T cells in Graves' hyperthyroidism and ophthalmopathy. Background on the study: Peripheral blood was acquired at first diagnosis, ahead of any therapy whatsoever.

In its sample, this clonotype was seen many times. CDR1 and CDR2 (germline): LNHDA, SQIVND (reference sequence). V was shortened by 6 bases and J by 4 bases, with 15 bases between the two germline ends. The CDR3 covers 14 residues. Amplification of TCR beta CDR3 regions used RNA as the template. The primer set for the first-round RT-PCR of the TCR CDR3 was HTBI. TCRdb reprocessed the multiplex PCR reads via MiXCR and lists one record per CDR3 protein. Of roughly 700,000 distinct CDR3 sequences listed, around 40% are singletons. The sequenced sample was blood. The V gene is TRBV19, the J gene TRBJ2-5; perhaps TRBD2 as D (6 bases). The origin of this receptor is a woman in her thirties or forties with Graves' hyperthyroidism. The CDR3 DNA is TGTGCCAGTAGGCTCCGGGACTCTTCAGAGACCCAGTACTTC. This sequence encodes CASRLRDSSETQYF.